Each of the 24 T cell receptor beta chains below was sequenced from the same sample in a study of regulatory T cells in long-lasting Graves disease. Time point specified: newly diagnosed GD, antithyroid drugs for less than 3 months. From RNA extracted from PBMCs, the TCR library was made. Libraries of TCR beta came from iRepertoire HTBI primers plus Arm-PCR of CDR3 regions. TCRdb re-called the multiplex PCR reads with MiXCR, one entry per CDR3 protein. The sample carries approximately 300,000 distinct CDR3 sequences, 15% to 20% recorded once. Sequenced here: peripheral blood mononuclear cells (PBMCs), sampled at new diagnosis, from a patient treated with antithyroid drugs. The receptors shown here come from a female donor with Graves disease.

In its sample, this clonotype was seen many times. The CDR3 reads CASRGSSSGGPYEQYF. The CDR3 region has the DNA TGTGCCAGCAGGGGCTCTTCTAGCGGGGGACCCTACGAGCAGTACTTC. The rearrangement links TRBV2 to TRBJ2-7, with 10 positions matching TRBD2. The CDR3 covers 16 residues. The V segment lost 6 bases and the J segment 2 bases; nucleotides outside the gene matches: 10. Per germline, CDR1 SNHLY and CDR2 FYNNEI. Full variable domain (remainder filled in from reference TRBV2 and TRBJ2-7): EPEVTQTPSHQVTQMGQEVILRCVPISNHLYFYWYRQILGQKVEFLVSFYNNEISEKSEIFDDQFSVERPDGSNFTLKIRSTKLEDSAMYFCASRGSSSGGPYEQYFGPGTRLTVT.

There are many counts of this clonotype. The gene calls are TRBV3-1 and TRBJ2-7; tentatively, D is TRBD2 (6 bases). The germline V gene encodes CDR1 LGHDT and CDR2 YNNKEL (reference sequence). CDR3 size: 15 residues. The V and J ends lost 2 bases and 1 base respectively, with 12 bases between them. The CDR3 DNA is TGTGCCAGCAGCCAACCTCACGGGAGATCCTACGAGCAGTACTTC. Its translation is CASSQPHGRSYEQYF.

The table lists this clonotype with many counts. The chain combines TRBV27 with TRBJ2-1; TRBD2 might be the D (5 bases). Germline loops: CDR1 MNHEY, CDR2 SMNVEV (reference sequence). The CDR3 has 11 residues. V lost 6 bases to trimming and J lost 7 bases, with 7 bases between them. The CDR3: CASRGANEQFF. The CDR3 DNA reads TGTGCCAGCAGGGGAGCAAATGAGCAGTTCTTC.

The gene calls are TRBV3-1 and TRBJ2-7; tentatively, D is TRBD2 (5 bases). The CDR3 runs to 15 residues. V lost 0 bases to trimming and J lost 4 bases, with 13 bases between them. Germline loops: CDR1 LGHDT, CDR2 YNNKEL (reference sequence). The CDR3 coding sequence is TGTGCCAGCAGCCAAGACACTAGGGCCAAATACGAGCAGTACTTC. It encodes CASSQDTRAKYEQYF.

This clonotype was observed many times. This chain links TRBV28 with TRBJ2-6; tentatively, D is TRBD1 or TRBD2 (6 bases each). Germline V gene data show CDR1 as MDHEN and CDR2 as SYDVKM. This CDR3 is 22 amino acids long. V was cut by 6 bases and J by 4 bases, with 34 bases left in between. The CDR3 region is CASRGIRGGTGVHVDGANVLTF. Written as DNA, the CDR3 is TGTGCCAGCAGGGGGATAAGAGGGGGTACGGGGGTTCATGTGGACGGGGCCAACGTCCTGACTTTC.

The sample holds many counts of this clonotype. J is TRBJ1-5 and V is TRBV10-3; tentatively, D is TRBD1 (5 bases). The germline gives CDR1 ENHRY, CDR2 SYGVKD. V was trimmed by 3 bases and J by 10 bases, leaving 16 bases between them. The CDR3 contains 14 residues. The CDR3 spells CAISEGAGPPPQHF. The CDR3 coding sequence is TGTGCCATCAGTGAAGGGGCAGGCCCACCTCCCCAGCATTTT.

The V gene is TRBV5-1, the J gene TRBJ1-6, with 7 positions matching TRBD1. The CDR3 runs 15 residues. Germline CDR1 reads SGHRS; CDR2 reads YFSETQ. Trimming removed 4 bases from V and 5 bases from J; junction bases left unmatched: 6. This CDR3 is CASSLPGQNNSPLHF. CDR3 nucleotide sequence: TGCGCCAGCAGCCTTCCGGGACAGAATAATTCACCCCTCCACTTT.

This clonotype appeared many times. The chain is built from TRBV2 and TRBJ1-1, with 9 bases matching TRBD1. The CDR3 has 15 amino acids. V shed 6 bases, J shed 11 bases, and the junction held 16 bases outside the gene matches. Germline CDR1 SNHLY, CDR2 FYNNEI. CDR3 sequence reads: CASRGLRTGDGMAFF. The CDR3, as DNA: TGTGCCAGCAGGGGCCTCCGGACAGGGGATGGAATGGCTTTCTTT.

The V gene is TRBV20-1, the J gene TRBJ2-1, with 10 nucleotides matching TRBD2. Germline CDR1 reads DFQATT; CDR2 reads SNEGSKA (reference sequence). Unmatched junction bases numbered 9, after V lost 6 bases and J lost 4 bases. This CDR3 is 15 amino acids long. CDR3 amino acids: CSARETSGPYNEQFF. The CDR3 bases are TGCAGTGCGCGTGAGACTAGCGGGCCATACAATGAGCAGTTCTTC.

This clonotype showed up just a few times. The rearrangement joins TRBV28 to TRBJ2-3, with 11 bases lining up with TRBD2. The junction had 4 bases not matched to a gene; V was cut back by 6 bases and J by 2 bases. The CDR3 extends over 15 amino acids. CDR1 and CDR2 (germline): MDHEN, SYDVKM. The CDR3: CASSPSGRYTDTQYF. CDR3 nucleotides: TGTGCCAGCAGCCCTAGCGGGAGGTACACAGATACGCAGTATTTT.

This clonotype was recorded at least ten times. This rearrangement joins TRBV6-1 to TRBJ2-5, with TRBD1 matching over 8 bases. Trimming at V came to 6 bases and at J to 3 bases, leaving 3 bases not matched to a gene. Germline V gives CDR1 MNHNS, CDR2 SASEGT. The CDR3 has 13 residues. CDR3 sequence: CASRWTGKETQYF. The CDR3 DNA reads TGTGCCAGCAGGTGGACAGGGAAAGAGACCCAGTACTTC.

The sample holds many counts of this clonotype. The rearrangement uses TRBV12-3 or TRBV12-4 and TRBJ2-2; 10 positions match TRBD1. This CDR3 has 15 amino acids. The V segment lost 6 bases and the J segment 4 bases; nucleotides outside the gene matches: 5. The CDR3 region is CASRRTGGSTGELFF. The CDR3 DNA reads TGTGCCAGCAGACGGACAGGGGGGAGCACCGGGGAGCTGTTTTTT.

This clonotype was found a few times. The DNA for the CDR3 is TGTGCCTGGGGGGATTTCAATCAGCCCCAGCATTTT. It encodes CAWGDFNQPQHF. This sequence joins TRBV30 and TRBJ1-5; no clear D. This CDR3 has 12 amino acids. Between the trimmed V and J ends, which lost 5 bases and 3 bases, there was a span of 8 bases. Germline lookup yields CDR1 GTSNPN and CDR2 SVGIG (reference sequence).

This clonotype appeared a few times. One end of the junction varies from germline; a read error may be responsible. The J gene is TRBJ2-2, the V gene TRBV10-1, with TRBD2 identical over 12 bases. CDR3 length: 17 amino acids. The germline V gene encodes CDR1 WNHNN and CDR2 SYGVQD (reference sequence). DNA for the CDR3: TGCGCCAGCAGTGAGCTAGCGGGAGGGGCGAACACCGGGGAGCTGTCTTTT. It yields the protein CASSELAGGANTGELSF.

The rearrangement uses TRBV19 and TRBJ1-5; D is unresolved. Trimming removed 9 bases at V and 4 bases at J, with 4 bases between. Germline-derived CDR1 and CDR2 are LNHDA and SQIVND (reference sequence). The CDR3 has 10 amino acids. CDR3 protein: CASKNQPQHF. The CDR3 coding sequence is TGTGCCAGCAAAAATCAGCCCCAGCATTTT.

In this sample, this clonotype turned up many times. V usage is TRBV12-3 or TRBV12-4 and J usage is TRBJ1-1; no reliable D call. Trimming left V 6 bases short and J 1 base short, with 15 bases between. The CDR3 has 15 residues. In DNA, the CDR3 is TGTGCCAGCAGACGCCAACGAACACAGAACACTGAAGCTTTCTTT. It is translated as CASRRQRTQNTEAFF.

V usage is TRBV7-2 and J usage is TRBJ2-7; 8 bases match TRBD2. The CDR3 contains 15 residues. Per the germline V gene, CDR1 is SGHTA and CDR2 is FQGNSA. The V and J ends lost 5 bases and 1 base, in that order; junction bases with no gene match: 7. CDR3 amino acids: CASSRWGLESYEQYF. In nucleotides, the CDR3 is TGTGCCAGCAGCCGGTGGGGACTAGAGTCCTACGAGCAGTACTTC.

J is TRBJ1-6 and V is TRBV5-1; D is unresolved. Trimming took off 2 bases at V and 10 bases at J, with 10 bases between the two ends. The CDR3 totals 13 residues. CDR1 and CDR2 from the germline V gene are SGHRS and YFSETQ. The DNA of the CDR3 is TGCGCCAGCAGCTTAATAGGAGACTCACCCCTCCACTTT. Translating gives CASSLIGDSPLHF.

This clonotype was detected many times. CDR3: CASSRGTGGKRETQYF. Here the CDR3 DNA reads TGTGCCAGCAGCCGCGGAACAGGGGGGAAAAGGGAGACCCAGTACTTC. The J gene is TRBJ2-5, the V gene TRBV12-3 or TRBV12-4; 8 bases line up with TRBD1. The CDR3 runs 16 residues. J lost 5 bases, V lost 6 bases, and 14 bases had no gene match.

On this clonotype: Possible read error: a much larger clone is one base away. The chain is built from TRBV12-5 and TRBJ2-4, with TRBD2 matching over 7 bases. The DNA end lines up better with TRBJ2-1; the J call may be wrong. From germline, CDR1 is LGHNT and CDR2 FRNRAP. The CDR3 length is 15 residues. CDR3 in DNA: TGTGCTAGTGGTCCCCCCTCGGGAGGCTACAATAAGCAGTTCTTC. This codes for CASGPPSGGYNKQFF.

This clonotype occurred a few times. The chain links TRBV5-6 to TRBJ2-7, with TRBD1 matching over 12 bases. Per germline, CDR1 SGHDT and CDR2 YYEEEE. The CDR3 runs 15 residues. Trimming at V came to 1 base and at J to 4 bases, leaving 3 bases not matched to a gene. As DNA, the CDR3 is TGTGCCAGCAGCTTGTGGGACAGGGGGCGTTACGAGCAGTACTTC. This translates into CASSLWDRGRYEQYF.

This clonotype appeared many times. The chain couples TRBV11-2 to TRBJ2-5, with D tentatively TRBD2 (5 bases). CDR3 length: 14 amino acids. V lost 0 bases to trimming and J lost 7 bases, with 12 bases between them. CDR1 and CDR2 from the germline V gene are SGHAT and FQNNGV. The CDR3: CASSLDRPEGTQYF. In nucleotides, the CDR3 is TGTGCCAGCAGCTTAGATAGGCCAGAGGGGACCCAGTACTTC.

At least ten counts were recorded for this clonotype. V is TRBV6-2 or TRBV6-3 and J is TRBJ2-1, with a possible D match to TRBD2 (6 bases). Germline V gene sequence: CDR1 MNHEY, CDR2 SVGEGT. V was trimmed by 5 bases and J by 6 bases, leaving 14 bases between them. CDR3 length equals 14 residues. The DNA for the CDR3 is TGTGCCAGCAGTGAAGTAGCGGAGGTCAATGAGCAGTTCTTC. It codes for CASSEVAEVNEQFF.

This clonotype was recorded at least ten times. The chain uses TRBV15 and TRBJ2-1; the D gene is possibly TRBD2 (5 bases). The CDR3 runs 15 residues. Looked up from germline, CDR1 is LNHNV and CDR2 is YYDKDF (reference sequence). Trimming stripped 1 base from V and 0 bases from J, with 7 bases between. CDR3 DNA: TGTGCCACCAGCAGAGGAGAGGGCTCCTACAATGAGCAGTTCTTC. Translation: CATSRGEGSYNEQFF.